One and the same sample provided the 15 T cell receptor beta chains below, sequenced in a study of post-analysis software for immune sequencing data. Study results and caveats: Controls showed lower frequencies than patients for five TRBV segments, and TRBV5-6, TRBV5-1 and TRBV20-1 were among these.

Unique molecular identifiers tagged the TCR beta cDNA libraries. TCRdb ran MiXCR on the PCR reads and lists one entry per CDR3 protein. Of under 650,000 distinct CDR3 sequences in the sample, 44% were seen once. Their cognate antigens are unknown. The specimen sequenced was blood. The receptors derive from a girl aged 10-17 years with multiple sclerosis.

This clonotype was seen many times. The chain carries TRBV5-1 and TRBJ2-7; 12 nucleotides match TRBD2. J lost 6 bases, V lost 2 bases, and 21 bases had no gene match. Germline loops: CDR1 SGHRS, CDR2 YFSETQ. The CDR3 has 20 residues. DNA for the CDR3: TGCGCCAGCAGCTTTAGGACGCTGGCGTCGACTAGCGGGGGTTTCGGCGAGCAGTACTTC. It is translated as CASSFRTLASTSGGFGEQYF.

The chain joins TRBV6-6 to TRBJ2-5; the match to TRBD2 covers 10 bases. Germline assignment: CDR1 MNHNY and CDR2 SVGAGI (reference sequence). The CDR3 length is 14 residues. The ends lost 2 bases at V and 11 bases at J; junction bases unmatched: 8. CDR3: CASSYIAGGREQYF. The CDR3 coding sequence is TGTGCCAGCAGTTACATAGCGGGGGGTCGAGAGCAGTACTTC.

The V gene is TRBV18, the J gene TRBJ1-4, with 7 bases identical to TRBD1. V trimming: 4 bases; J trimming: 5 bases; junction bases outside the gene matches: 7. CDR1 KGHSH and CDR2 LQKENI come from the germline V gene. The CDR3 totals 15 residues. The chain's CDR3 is CASSQSTGANEKLFF. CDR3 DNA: TGTGCCAGCTCACAGAGTACAGGGGCGAATGAAAAACTGTTTTTT.

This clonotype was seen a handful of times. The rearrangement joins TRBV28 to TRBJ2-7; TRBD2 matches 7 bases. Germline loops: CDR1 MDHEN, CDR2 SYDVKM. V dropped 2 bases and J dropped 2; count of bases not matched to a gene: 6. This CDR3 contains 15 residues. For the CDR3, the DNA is TGTGCCAGCAGTTTACCAGCGGGAATCCCCTACGAGCAGTACTTC. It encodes CASSLPAGIPYEQYF.

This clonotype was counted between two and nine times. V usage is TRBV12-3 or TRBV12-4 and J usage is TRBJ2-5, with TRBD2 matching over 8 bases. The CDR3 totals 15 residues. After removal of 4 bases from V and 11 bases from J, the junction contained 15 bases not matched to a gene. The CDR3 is CASSSTGTSGSKQYF. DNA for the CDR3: TGTGCCAGCAGTTCCACCGGGACTAGTGGTTCCAAGCAGTACTTC.

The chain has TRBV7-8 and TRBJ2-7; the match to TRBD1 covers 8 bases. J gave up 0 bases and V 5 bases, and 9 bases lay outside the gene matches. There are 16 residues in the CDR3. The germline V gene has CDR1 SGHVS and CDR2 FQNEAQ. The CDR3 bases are TGTGCCAGCAGCACTTTGACCGGGACAGGCTCCTACGAGCAGTACTTC. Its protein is CASSTLTGTGSYEQYF.

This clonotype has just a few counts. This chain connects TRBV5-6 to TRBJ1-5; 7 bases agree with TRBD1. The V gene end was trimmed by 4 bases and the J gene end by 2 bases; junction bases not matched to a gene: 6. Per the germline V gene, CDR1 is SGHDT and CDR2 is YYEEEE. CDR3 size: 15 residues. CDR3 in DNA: TGTGCCAGCAGCGCCAGGGGGTCTGGCAATCAGCCCCAGCATTTT. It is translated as CASSARGSGNQPQHF.

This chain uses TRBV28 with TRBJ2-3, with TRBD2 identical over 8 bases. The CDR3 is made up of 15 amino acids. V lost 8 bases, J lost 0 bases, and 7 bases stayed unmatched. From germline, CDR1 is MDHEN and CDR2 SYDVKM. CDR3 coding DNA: TGTGCCAGCTGCATAGCGGGAACTAGCACAGATACGCAGTATTTT. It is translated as CASCIAGTSTDTQYF.

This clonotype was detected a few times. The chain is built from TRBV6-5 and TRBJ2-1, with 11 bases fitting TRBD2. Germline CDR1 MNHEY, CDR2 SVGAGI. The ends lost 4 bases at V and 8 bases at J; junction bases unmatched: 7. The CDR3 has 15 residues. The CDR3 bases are TGTGCCAGCAGTTCTAGCGGGAGGTCTACGGATGAGCAGTTCTTC. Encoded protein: CASSSSGRSTDEQFF.

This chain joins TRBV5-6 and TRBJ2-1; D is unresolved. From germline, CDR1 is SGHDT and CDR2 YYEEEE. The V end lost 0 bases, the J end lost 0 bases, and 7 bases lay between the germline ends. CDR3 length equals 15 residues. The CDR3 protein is CASSLGRFSYNEQFF. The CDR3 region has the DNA TGTGCCAGCAGCTTGGGGCGATTCTCCTACAATGAGCAGTTCTTC.

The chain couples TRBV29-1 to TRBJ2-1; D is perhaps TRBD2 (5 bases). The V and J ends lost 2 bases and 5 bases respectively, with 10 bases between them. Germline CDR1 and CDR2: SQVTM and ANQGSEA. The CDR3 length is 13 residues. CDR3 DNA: TGCAGCGTTGAACCGGGAATCGACAATGAGCAGTTCTTC. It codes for CSVEPGIDNEQFF.

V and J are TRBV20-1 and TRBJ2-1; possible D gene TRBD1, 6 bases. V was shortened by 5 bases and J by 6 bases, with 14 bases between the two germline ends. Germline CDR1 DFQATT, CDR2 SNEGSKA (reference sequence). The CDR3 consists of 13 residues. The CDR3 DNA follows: TGCAGTGCTGGGGGACAACGCTTCAATGAGCAGTTCTTC. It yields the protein CSAGGQRFNEQFF.

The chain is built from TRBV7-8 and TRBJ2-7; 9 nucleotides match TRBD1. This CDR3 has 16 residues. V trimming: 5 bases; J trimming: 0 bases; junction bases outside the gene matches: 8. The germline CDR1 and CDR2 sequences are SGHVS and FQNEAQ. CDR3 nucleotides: TGTGCCAGCAGCGAGGGATGGACAGGGGCCTCCTACGAGCAGTACTTC. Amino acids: CASSEGWTGASYEQYF.

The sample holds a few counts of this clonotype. Here the CDR3 reads CASTSIGAGISYEQYF. The CDR3 nucleotides read TGTGCCAGCACTTCTATAGGGGCGGGAATTAGCTACGAGCAGTACTTC. The rearrangement uses TRBV6-5 and TRBJ2-7, with D possibly being TRBD2 (6 bases). V was pared by 7 bases and J by 3 bases, with 22 bases between. Germline loops: CDR1 MNHEY, CDR2 SVGAGI. This CDR3 has 16 amino acids.

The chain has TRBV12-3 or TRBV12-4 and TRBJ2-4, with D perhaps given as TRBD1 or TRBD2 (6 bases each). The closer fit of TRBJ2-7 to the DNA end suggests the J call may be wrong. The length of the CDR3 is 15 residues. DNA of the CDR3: TGTGCCAGCAGTTTTCCTGAGGGGGGATTCCACGAGCAGTACTTC. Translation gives CASSFPEGGFHEQYF.